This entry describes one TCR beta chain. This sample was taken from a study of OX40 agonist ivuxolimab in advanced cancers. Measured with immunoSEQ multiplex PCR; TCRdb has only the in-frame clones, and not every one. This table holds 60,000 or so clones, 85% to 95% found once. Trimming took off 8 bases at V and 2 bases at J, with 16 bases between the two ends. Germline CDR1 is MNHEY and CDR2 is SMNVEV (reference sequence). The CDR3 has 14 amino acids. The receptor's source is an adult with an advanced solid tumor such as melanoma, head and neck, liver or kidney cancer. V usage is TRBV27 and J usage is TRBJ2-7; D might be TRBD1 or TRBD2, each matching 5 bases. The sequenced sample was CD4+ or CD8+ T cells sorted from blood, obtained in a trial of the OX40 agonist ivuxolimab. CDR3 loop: CASGLGHHAYEQYF. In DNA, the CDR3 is TGTGCCAGCGGACTTGGACACCACGCCTACGAGCAGTACTTC.